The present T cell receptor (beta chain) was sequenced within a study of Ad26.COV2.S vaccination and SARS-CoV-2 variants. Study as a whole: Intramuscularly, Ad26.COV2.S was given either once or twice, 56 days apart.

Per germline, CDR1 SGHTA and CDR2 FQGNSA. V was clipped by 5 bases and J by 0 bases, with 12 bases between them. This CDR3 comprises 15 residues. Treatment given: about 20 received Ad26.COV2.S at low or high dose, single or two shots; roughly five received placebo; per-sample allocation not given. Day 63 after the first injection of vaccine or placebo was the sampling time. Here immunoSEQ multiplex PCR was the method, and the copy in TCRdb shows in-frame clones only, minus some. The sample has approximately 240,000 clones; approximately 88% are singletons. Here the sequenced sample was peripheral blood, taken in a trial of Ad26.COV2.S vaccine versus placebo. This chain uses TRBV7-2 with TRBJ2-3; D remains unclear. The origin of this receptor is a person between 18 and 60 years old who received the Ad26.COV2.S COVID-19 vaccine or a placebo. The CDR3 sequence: CASSTSVYSTDTQYF. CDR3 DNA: TGTGCCAGCAGCACGAGCGTTTATAGCACAGATACGCAGTATTTT.